Shown below are 13 T cell receptor beta chains from a single sample sequenced in a study of CD8 T cells in ankylosing spondylitis (TCRdb year 2017). General conclusions and limits of the study: A TCR beta motif made up of under ten highly homologous amino acid variants appeared to be characteristic of blood from ankylosing spondylitis patients.

What these receptors recognize is not known. Libraries came from 5' RACE. Sequencing instrument: Illumina HiSeq 2500. TCRdb reran the public reads through fastp at Q25 and MiXCR, keeping productive beta chains. Rows are combined by CDR3 protein, so each entry shows the most common genes and DNA. The sample table records fewer than 650,000 distinct CDR3 sequences; roughly 12% of these occur just once. In total, the top ten clones hold around 7% of the sample. Specimen: blood, either unsorted or a sorted T cell fraction (not recorded which). These receptors were obtained from a male donor with ankylosing spondylitis.

The J gene is TRBJ1-4, the V gene TRBV10-3; 8 bases line up with TRBD1. The V gene end was trimmed by 10 bases and the J gene end by 6 bases; junction bases not matched to a gene: 13. This CDR3 comprises 15 residues. CDR1 is ENHRY and CDR2 is SYGVKD in the germline V gene. The DNA for the CDR3 is TGTGCCACAGGACAGGGAAGAGGACTAGATGAAAAACTGTTTTTT. Its translation: CATGQGRGLDEKLFF.

In this sample, this clonotype turned up a few times. J is TRBJ2-1 and V is TRBV3-1, with D unresolved. Trimming left V 5 bases short and J 9 bases short, with 23 bases between. CDR3 size: 16 residues. Germline-derived CDR1 and CDR2 are LGHDT and YNNKEL (reference sequence). CDR3: CASSSGVTAGFGEQFF. DNA of the CDR3: TGTGCCAGCAGCTCTGGCGTAACGGCTGGGTTCGGTGAGCAGTTCTTC.

This sequence joins TRBV29-1 and TRBJ1-2; D unresolved. The CDR3 consists of 14 residues. V was clipped by 2 bases and J by 1 base, with 11 bases between them. Germline CDR1 reads SQVTM; CDR2 reads ANQGSEA. This CDR3 is CSVERRQINYGYTF. CDR3 nucleotide sequence: TGCAGCGTTGAAAGGCGGCAGATTAACTATGGCTACACCTTC. Full variable domain (rest looked up from reference TRBV29-1 and TRBJ1-2): SAVISQKPSRDICQRGTSLTIQCQVDSQVTMMFWYRQQPGQSLTLIATANQGSEATYESGFVIDKFPISRPNLTFSTLTVSNMSPEDSSIYLCSVERRQINYGYTFGSGTRLTVV.

The chain uses TRBV12-3 or TRBV12-4 and TRBJ1-1, with 7 bases lining up with TRBD1. The CDR3 consists of 14 residues. The junction had 6 bases not matched to a gene; V was cut back by 3 bases and J by 5 bases. Written as DNA, the CDR3 is TGTGCCAGCAGTTTCGACAGGGTGGAGACTGAAGCTTTCTTT. This encodes CASSFDRVETEAFF.

V is TRBV4-1 and J is TRBJ1-1; TRBD1 aligns across 8 bases. The CDR3 covers 16 residues. CDR1 and CDR2 from the germline V gene are MGHRA and YSYEKL. V lost 3 bases and J lost 1; bases outside the gene matches: 7. Written as DNA, the CDR3 is TGCGCCAGCAGCCACCACGGGGGGACAGGGAACACTGAAGCTTTCTTT. Its protein product is CASSHHGGTGNTEAFF.

V usage is TRBV5-5 and J usage is TRBJ1-5; D is uncertain. Germline V lookup: CDR1 SGHKS, CDR2 YYEKEE (reference sequence). The CDR3 loop spans 15 amino acids. The V and J ends lost 0 bases and 3 bases respectively, with 10 bases between them. The CDR3 DNA reads TGTGCCAGCAGCTTGGTGGGGTGGGTCAATCAGCCCCAGCATTTT. Translated: CASSLVGWVNQPQHF. The whole variable domain, filled in from reference TRBV5-5 and TRBJ1-5, reads DAGVTQSPTHLIKTRGQQVTLRCSPISGHKSVSWYQQVLGQGPQFIFQYYEKEERGRGNFPDRFSARQFPNYSSELNVNALLLGDSALYLCASSLVGWVNQPQHFGDGTRLSIL.

This clonotype was recorded at least ten times. The chain employs TRBV29-1 and TRBJ1-5, with a tentative D call TRBD1 (5 bases). Trimming stripped 4 bases from V and 5 bases from J, with 12 bases between. This CDR3 region has 13 residues. Germline V gene data show CDR1 as SQVTM and CDR2 as ANQGSEA. CDR3 loop: CSVVGGVDQPQHF. The CDR3 DNA is TGCAGCGTTGTAGGAGGGGTTGATCAGCCCCAGCATTTT.

This clonotype was recorded many times. The rearrangement links TRBV24-1 to TRBJ2-1; D ambiguous. Trimming cost V 5 bases and J 0 bases, with 10 bases left between them. Looked up from germline, CDR1 is KGHDR and CDR2 is SFDVKD. This CDR3 is built from 15 residues. The DNA for the CDR3 is TGTGCCACCAGTGCCCCAAGGAGCTCCTACAATGAGCAGTTCTTC. As protein: CATSAPRSSYNEQFF.

The chain couples TRBV12-3 or TRBV12-4 to TRBJ1-1; no definite D call. V shed 1 base and J shed 14 bases, with 20 bases lying between them. The CDR3 covers 14 residues. CDR3 loop: CASSLGVPQSGRFF. The CDR3 coding sequence is TGTGCCAGCAGTTTAGGGGTCCCGCAGTCCGGGCGGTTCTTT.

This clonotype has ten or more counts. The rearrangement uses TRBV5-1 and TRBJ2-1, with D perhaps TRBD2 (6 bases). V lost 3 bases and J 0 bases, leaving 19 bases between the germline ends. The CDR3 covers 18 residues. In germline, CDR1 is SGHRS, CDR2 YFSETQ. CDR3 amino acids: CASSWGLASASSYNEQFF. The CDR3, as DNA: TGCGCCAGCAGCTGGGGACTTGCTAGCGCGAGCTCCTACAATGAGCAGTTCTTC.

The chain links TRBV20-1 to TRBJ2-2; possibly TRBD1 for D (5 bases). The CDR3 loop spans 13 amino acids. V shed 8 bases and J shed 0 bases, with 10 bases lying between them. Germline loops: CDR1 DFQATT, CDR2 SNEGSKA (reference sequence). CDR3 loop: CSPRQTNTGELFF. CDR3 sequence (DNA): TGCAGTCCCCGACAGACGAACACCGGGGAGCTGTTTTTT.

This chain links TRBV20-1 with TRBJ1-5; maybe TRBD1 (6 bases). There are 15 residues in the CDR3. V was trimmed by 6 bases and J by 2 bases, leaving 17 bases between them. Germline CDR1 is DFQATT and CDR2 is SNEGSKA (reference sequence). CDR3 loop: CSADVPSGGNQPQHF. The CDR3 nucleotides read TGCAGTGCGGACGTTCCTTCAGGGGGCAATCAGCCCCAGCATTTT.

The gene calls are TRBV7-8 and TRBJ2-1, with D tentatively TRBD2 (6 bases). This CDR3 spans 16 amino acids. From germline, CDR1 is SGHVS and CDR2 FQNEAQ. The V end lost 0 bases, the J end lost 0 bases, and 9 bases lay between the germline ends. The CDR3 here is CASSLARGDSYNEQFF. CDR3 nucleotides: TGTGCCAGCAGCTTAGCGCGCGGGGACTCCTACAATGAGCAGTTCTTC.